One and the same sample provided the 21 T cell receptor beta chains below, sequenced in a study of T-cell reconstitution after alpha-beta-depleted transplantation in children. A library of TCRbeta sequences, prepared with unique molecular identifiers, was generated. TCRdb re-derived calls from the PCR reads in MiXCR, one entry per CDR3 protein. The sample lists approximately 79,000 distinct CDR3 sequences, 15% to 20% occurring once. The source was PBMCs, mostly from graft donor cells, collected 360 days after TCRalphabeta/CD19-depleted stem cell transplant. Receptors were obtained from a male patient between 2 and 10 years old who had a stem cell transplant for acute lymphoblastic leukemia, so the T cells may come from the graft donor.

This clonotype was observed a few times. The CDR3 region has the DNA TGCAGTGCCTTAAACAATGAGCAGTTCTTC. Translated, it gives CSALNNEQFF. V and J are TRBV20-1 and TRBJ2-1; D is unclear. Germline V gene sequence: CDR1 DFQATT, CDR2 SNEGSKA (reference sequence). With 6 bases removed from V and 5 bases from J, the gap between germline ends came to 5 bases. CDR3 length: 10 residues.

The chain uses TRBV12-5 and TRBJ2-3; D possibly corresponds to TRBD1 (6 bases). The CDR3 is made up of 13 amino acids. Germline CDR1 reads LGHNT; CDR2 reads FRNRAP. V gave up 4 bases and J gave up 11 bases, with 16 bases separating them. The CDR3 reads CASGSPLGGRQYF. The CDR3 DNA is TGTGCTAGTGGTTCTCCTCTTGGGGGCCGGCAGTATTTT.

The chain uses TRBV6-1 and TRBJ2-7, with unresolved D. The V end lost 6 bases, the J end lost 3 bases, and 12 bases lay between the germline ends. Germline-derived CDR1 and CDR2 are MNHNS and SASEGT. This CDR3 comprises 13 residues. In DNA, the CDR3 is TGTGCCAGCAGGTCCCCATGGGGCTACGAGCAGTACTTC. Translated, it gives CASRSPWGYEQYF.

This chain's CDR3 is CASSLEPGQGGEQYF. CDR3 in DNA: TGTGCCAGCAGCTTAGAGCCGGGACAGGGTGGAGAGCAGTACTTC. J is TRBJ2-7 and V is TRBV5-6, with 9 bases aligning to TRBD1. The ends lost 2 bases at V and 7 bases at J; junction bases unmatched: 10. The CDR3 loop spans 15 amino acids. Germline-derived CDR1 and CDR2 are SGHDT and YYEEEE.

The chain carries TRBV10-1 and TRBJ2-7; 9 bases agree with TRBD1. The V segment lost 6 bases and the J segment 2 bases; nucleotides outside the gene matches: 8. Per germline, CDR1 WNHNN and CDR2 SYGVQD (reference sequence). There are 15 residues in the CDR3. The CDR3 region has the DNA TGCGCCAGCAGCGCCGGGACAGGGTTCGCCTACGAGCAGTACTTC. It codes for CASSAGTGFAYEQYF.

This clonotype showed up just a few times. The chain couples TRBV5-1 to TRBJ2-3; D unclear. This CDR3 has 15 amino acids. V lost 0 bases to trimming and J lost 2 bases, with 10 bases between them. Germline V gives CDR1 SGHRS, CDR2 YFSETQ. CDR3 in amino acids: CASSLVQAYTDTQYF. The CDR3 nucleotides read TGCGCCAGCAGCTTGGTGCAGGCCTACACAGATACGCAGTATTTT.

This clonotype showed up just a few times. This chain links TRBV5-6 with TRBJ2-7; TRBD2 matches 13 bases. Trimming took 1 base from V and 3 from J; bases not matched to a gene: 13. Germline CDR1 SGHDT, CDR2 YYEEEE. There are 19 residues in the CDR3. The CDR3: CASSLRGTSGTRSYYEQYF. The CDR3 DNA is TGTGCCAGCAGCTTGCGCGGGACTAGCGGGACCCGTTCCTACTACGAGCAGTACTTC.

The V gene is TRBV4-1, the J gene TRBJ2-2; 8 bases are a match to TRBD2. V lost 0 bases, J lost 5 bases, and 8 bases stayed unmatched. CDR3 length: 17 residues. Looked up from germline, CDR1 is MGHRA and CDR2 is YSYEKL. CDR3 DNA: TGCGCCAGCAGCCAAGACCCCAGCGGGAGCCGGACCGGGGAGCTGTTTTTT. Protein product: CASSQDPSGSRTGELFF.

The chain couples TRBV6-4 to TRBJ2-5; 12 bases fit TRBD2. The trim removed 7 bases at V and 1 base at J, leaving 4 bases unmatched. CDR1 and CDR2 from the germline V gene are MRHNA and SNTAGT. The CDR3 loop spans 15 amino acids. CDR3 bases: TGTGCCAGCAACCGACTAGCGGGAGTCCAAGAGACCCAGTACTTC. It codes for CASNRLAGVQETQYF.

This clonotype was seen at least ten times. The chain is built from TRBV29-1 and TRBJ2-7; weak D call: TRBD1 (6 bases). V dropped 8 bases and J dropped 2 bases, with 19 bases sitting between them. The germline CDR1 and CDR2 sequences are SQVTM and ANQGSEA. The CDR3 runs to 14 residues. The DNA of the CDR3 is TGCAGCCCATGGACAGCCCGACCTACCTACGAGCAGTACTTC. It encodes CSPWTARPTYEQYF.

For this clonotype: Since a much larger clone is just one base distant, this may be a read error. The V gene is TRBV10-3, the J gene TRBJ2-1; D unclear. The germline V gene has CDR1 ENHRY and CDR2 SYGVKD. V shed 2 bases and J shed 15 bases, with 14 bases lying between them. The CDR3 has 12 residues. Written as DNA, the CDR3 is TGTGCCATCAGTGAGAACGGAGCCGCGACGTTCTTC. Protein product: CAISENGAATFF.

CDR3 nucleotide sequence: TGTGCCAGCAGTGAATTTGGCGGGAGGGCCCCCACAGATACGCAGTATTTT. It codes for CASSEFGGRAPTDTQYF. The chain couples TRBV2 to TRBJ2-3; 9 bases line up with TRBD2. The CDR3 totals 17 residues. The V gene end was trimmed by 2 bases and the J gene end by 2 bases; junction bases not matched to a gene: 8. The germline V gene has CDR1 SNHLY and CDR2 FYNNEI.

This chain joins TRBV12-3 or TRBV12-4 and TRBJ1-3, with D perhaps TRBD1 (5 bases). V was pared by 1 base and J by 4 bases, with 11 bases between. The CDR3 covers 15 residues. Here the CDR3 reads CASSLDTGPGNTIYF. The CDR3 DNA reads as TGTGCCAGCAGTTTAGATACAGGTCCCGGAAACACCATATATTTT.

In this sample, this clonotype turned up a few times. The chain uses TRBV3-1 and TRBJ2-7; 11 positions match TRBD2. Trimming took 1 base from V and 0 from J; bases not matched to a gene: 5. The CDR3 has 17 amino acids. In germline, CDR1 is LGHDT, CDR2 YNNKEL (reference sequence). CDR3 residues: CASSQGLTSGSSYEQYF. CDR3 coding DNA: TGTGCCAGCAGCCAAGGACTTACTAGCGGGAGCTCCTACGAGCAGTACTTC.

V usage is TRBV4-2 and J usage is TRBJ2-1; D call uncertain. The CDR3 length is 16 residues. V shed 4 bases and J shed 0 bases, with 13 bases lying between them. Germline loops: CDR1 LGHNA, CDR2 YNFKEQ. CDR3 sequence (DNA): TGTGCCAGCAGCCTCGTTGTTGCCGTCTCCTACAATGAGCAGTTCTTC. It is translated as CASSLVVAVSYNEQFF.

This clonotype was counted between two and nine times. The chain employs TRBV24-1 and TRBJ1-2; tentative D call: TRBD1 (5 bases). V lost 0 bases, J lost 0 bases, and 19 bases lay in between. CDR1 KGHDR and CDR2 SFDVKD come from the germline V gene. This CDR3 has 19 residues. DNA for the CDR3: TGTGCCACCAGTGATTTGCTATTGACTATTAGGGGATCTAACTATGGCTACACCTTC. It yields the protein CATSDLLLTIRGSNYGYTF.

This chain connects TRBV5-1 to TRBJ2-2, with D possibly TRBD2 on 5 matching bases. The CDR3 runs to 15 residues. V was shortened by 5 bases and J by 6 bases, with 17 bases between the two germline ends. Germline CDR1 SGHRS, CDR2 YFSETQ. The CDR3 loop reads CASRYGGGLPGELFF. The CDR3 DNA reads as TGCGCCAGCAGATATGGAGGCGGGCTCCCCGGGGAGCTGTTTTTT.

A few counts support this clonotype. V gene TRBV28 combines with J gene TRBJ2-5, with D possibly TRBD1 on 6 matching bases. V dropped 2 bases and J dropped 0 bases, with 7 bases sitting between them. The CDR3 contains 14 residues. Germline values: CDR1 MDHEN, CDR2 SYDVKM. CDR3 region: CASSLAGDQETQYF. The CDR3 nucleotides are TGTGCCAGCAGTTTAGCAGGGGACCAAGAGACCCAGTACTTC.

The chain carries TRBV12-3 or TRBV12-4 and TRBJ2-7; tentatively, D is TRBD1 (6 bases). Trimming stripped 3 bases from V and 0 bases from J, with 9 bases between. The CDR3 runs 14 residues. CDR3 residues: CASSFAGVSYEQYF. The CDR3 nucleotides read TGTGCCAGCAGTTTCGCAGGGGTCTCCTACGAGCAGTACTTC.

The sample holds a few counts of this clonotype. The genes are TRBV7-2 and TRBJ2-1, with 9 bases lining up with TRBD2. The CDR3 spans 16 residues. V lost 5 bases, J lost 1 base, and 6 bases stayed unmatched. The germline CDR1 and CDR2 sequences are SGHTA and FQGNSA. For the CDR3, the DNA is TGTGCCAGCAGCCCCATTAGCGGGAGTTCCTACAATGAGCAGTTCTTC. Translating gives CASSPISGSSYNEQFF.

This chain connects TRBV7-9 to TRBJ2-3, with TRBD2 matching over 10 bases. J lost 4 bases, V lost 6 bases, and 13 bases had no gene match. The CDR3 sequence is 17 residues long. Germline V gene lookup returns CDR1 SEHNR and CDR2 FQNEAQ (reference sequence). CDR3 bases: TGTGCCAGCAGACAGAGCGGGAGGGCCTTAATTTCAGATACGCAGTATTTT. This codes for CASRQSGRALISDTQYF.